Listed below are T cell receptor beta chains from one sample, sequenced in a study of vaccination effects on CD4 cells after COVID-19. Assay used: immunoSEQ multiplex PCR; TCRdb lists only in-frame clones, some missing. The sample consists of around 66,000 clones, 75% of them appearing once. The antigens of these receptors remain unknown. Sequenced material: CD4+ T cells from PBMCs cultured with HCoV-OC43 spike peptides, taken before COVID-19 vaccination. These receptor sequences come from a human donor who received a COVID-19 vaccine. The CDR3 runs from the conserved cysteine through the conserved F or W. A D gene is named only where the DNA matches it firmly. A clone size is listed for some rows: how often the clone was seen (once, few, many), or a class if it is expanded.

TRBD1,TRBV29-1,TRBJ2-2,once,CSVYRDRRLQPLRTGELFF,TGCAGCGTCTACAGGGACAGGCGGCTGCAACCATTGCGCACCGGGGAGCTGTTTTTT
.,TRBV14,TRBJ1-2,.,CASSRSNEGPDGYTF,TGTGCCAGCAGTCGATCGAACGAGGGGCCCGATGGCTACACCTTC
.,TRBV5-6,TRBJ1-1,.,CASSLGLVNTEAFF,TGTGCCAGCAGCCTAGGGTTGGTGAACACTGAAGCTTTCTTT
.,TRBV7-3,TRBJ1-2,few,CASSRGPLADGYTF,TGTGCCAGCAGCCGGGGACCGTTGGCGGATGGCTACACCTTC
.,TRBV5-6,TRBJ1-5,.,CASSLGLQPQHF,TGTGCCAGCAGCTTGGGACTTCAGCCCCAGCATTTT
TRBD1,TRBV11-2,TRBJ1-3,few,CASSLAWTGISGNTIYF,TGTGCCAGCAGCTTAGCCTGGACAGGGATATCTGGAAACACCATATATTTT
.,TRBV20-1,TRBJ1-4,.,CSAWAGEKLFF,TGCAGTGCGTGGGCGGGGGAAAAACTGTTTTTT
TRBD2,TRBV6-1,TRBJ2-3,.,CASSERETSGVRNTQYF,TGTGCCAGCAGTGAAAGGGAGACTAGCGGGGTACGAAATACGCAGTATTTT
.,TRBV4-2,TRBJ1-6,.,CASSQDRGGSPLHF,TGTGCCAGCAGCCAAGACAGGGGTGGATCACCCCTCCACTTT
.,TRBV29-1,TRBJ1-5,.,CCLMGVANQPQHF,TGCTGCTTAATGGGGGTAGCAAATCAGCCCCAGCATTTT
TRBD1,TRBV7-8,TRBJ1-2,.,CASSFGQGYGYTF,TGTGCCAGCAGCTTCGGACAGGGTTATGGCTACACCTTC
.,TRBV7-2,TRBJ1-1,.,CASSLIGNTEAFF,TGTGCCAGCAGCTTGATCGGAAACACTGAAGCTTTCTTT
.,TRBV5-1,TRBJ2-1,.,CASSLVLSYNEQFF,TGCGCCAGCAGCTTAGTTTTATCCTACAATGAGCAGTTCTTC